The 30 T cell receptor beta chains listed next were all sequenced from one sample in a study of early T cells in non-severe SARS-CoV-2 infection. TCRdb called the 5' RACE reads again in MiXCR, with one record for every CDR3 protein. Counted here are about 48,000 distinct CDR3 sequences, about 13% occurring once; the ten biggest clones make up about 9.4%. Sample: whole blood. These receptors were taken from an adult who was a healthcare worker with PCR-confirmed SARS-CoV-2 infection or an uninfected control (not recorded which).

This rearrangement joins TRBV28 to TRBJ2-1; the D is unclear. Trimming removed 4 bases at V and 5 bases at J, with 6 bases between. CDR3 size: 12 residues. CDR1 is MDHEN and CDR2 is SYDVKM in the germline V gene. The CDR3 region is CASSSGDNEQFF. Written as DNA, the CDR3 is TGTGCCAGCAGTTCCGGAGACAATGAGCAGTTCTTC.

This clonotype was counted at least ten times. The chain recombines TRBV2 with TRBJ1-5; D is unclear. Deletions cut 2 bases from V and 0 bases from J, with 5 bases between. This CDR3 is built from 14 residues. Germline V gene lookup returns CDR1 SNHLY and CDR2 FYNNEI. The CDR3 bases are TGTGCCAGCAGTGAACTTAATAGCAATCAGCCCCAGCATTTT. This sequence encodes CASSELNSNQPQHF.

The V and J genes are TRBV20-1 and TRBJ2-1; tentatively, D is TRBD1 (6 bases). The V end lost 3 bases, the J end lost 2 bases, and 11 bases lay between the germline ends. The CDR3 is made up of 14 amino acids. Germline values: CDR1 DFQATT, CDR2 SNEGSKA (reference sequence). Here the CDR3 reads CSASDRTTYNEQFF. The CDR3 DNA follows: TGCAGTGCTAGTGACAGGACCACCTACAATGAGCAGTTCTTC.

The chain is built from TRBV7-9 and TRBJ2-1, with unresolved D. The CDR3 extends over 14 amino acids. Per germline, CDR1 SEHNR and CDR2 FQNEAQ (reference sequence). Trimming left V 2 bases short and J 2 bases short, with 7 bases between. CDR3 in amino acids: CASSLLVPYNEQFF. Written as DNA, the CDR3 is TGTGCCAGCAGCTTATTAGTTCCCTACAATGAGCAGTTCTTC. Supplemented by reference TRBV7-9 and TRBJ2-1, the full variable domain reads DTGVSQNPRHKITKRGQNVTFRCDPISEHNRLYWYRQTLGQGPEFLTYFQNEAQLEKSRLLSDRFSAERPKGSFSTLEIQRTEQGDSAMYLCASSLLVPYNEQFFGPGTRLTVL.

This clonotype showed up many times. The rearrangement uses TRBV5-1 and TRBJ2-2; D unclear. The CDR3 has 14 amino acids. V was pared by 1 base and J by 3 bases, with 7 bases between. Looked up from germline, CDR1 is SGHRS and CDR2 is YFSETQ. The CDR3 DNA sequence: TGCGCCAGCAGCTTGAGGGTCGACACCGGGGAGCTGTTTTTT. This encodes CASSLRVDTGELFF.

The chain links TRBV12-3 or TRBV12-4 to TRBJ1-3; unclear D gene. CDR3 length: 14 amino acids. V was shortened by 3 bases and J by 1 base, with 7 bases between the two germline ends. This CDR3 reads CASSFHSSGNTIYF. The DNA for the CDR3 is TGTGCCAGCAGTTTCCACAGTTCTGGAAACACCATATATTTT.

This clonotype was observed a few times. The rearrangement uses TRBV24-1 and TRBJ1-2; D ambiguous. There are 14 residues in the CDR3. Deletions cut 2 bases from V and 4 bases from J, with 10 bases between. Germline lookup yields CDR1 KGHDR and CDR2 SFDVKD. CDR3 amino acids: CATSDSRRPYGYTF. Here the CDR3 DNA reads TGTGCCACCAGTGATTCCAGGCGGCCCTATGGCTACACCTTC.

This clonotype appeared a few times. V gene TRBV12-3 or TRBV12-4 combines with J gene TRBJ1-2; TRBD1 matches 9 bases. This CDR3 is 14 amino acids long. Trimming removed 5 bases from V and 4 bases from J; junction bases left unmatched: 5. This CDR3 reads CASSPSGQGYGYTF. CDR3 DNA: TGTGCCAGCAGTCCGTCGGGACAGGGCTATGGCTACACCTTC.

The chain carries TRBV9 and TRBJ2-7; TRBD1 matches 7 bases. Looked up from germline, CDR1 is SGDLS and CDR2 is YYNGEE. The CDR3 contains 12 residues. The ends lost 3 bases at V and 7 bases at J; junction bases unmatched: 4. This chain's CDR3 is CASSATGEEQYF. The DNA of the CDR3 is TGTGCCAGCAGCGCCACAGGGGAAGAGCAGTACTTC.

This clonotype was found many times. CDR3 sequence reads: CASSFGTSGGADTQYF. Here the CDR3 DNA reads TGTGCCAGCAGCTTTGGGACTAGCGGCGGAGCGGATACGCAGTATTTT. This chain uses TRBV5-4 with TRBJ2-3; 11 bases line up with TRBD2. From germline, CDR1 is SGHNT and CDR2 YYREEE (reference sequence). Unmatched junction bases numbered 8, after V lost 2 bases and J lost 6 bases. The CDR3 covers 16 residues.

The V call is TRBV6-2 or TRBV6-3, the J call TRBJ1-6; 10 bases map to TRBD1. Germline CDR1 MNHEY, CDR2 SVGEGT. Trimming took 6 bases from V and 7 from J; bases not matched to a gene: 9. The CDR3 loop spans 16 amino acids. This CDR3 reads CASSPVAGQGNSPLHF. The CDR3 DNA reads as TGTGCCAGCAGCCCAGTGGCGGGACAGGGGAATTCACCCCTCCACTTT.

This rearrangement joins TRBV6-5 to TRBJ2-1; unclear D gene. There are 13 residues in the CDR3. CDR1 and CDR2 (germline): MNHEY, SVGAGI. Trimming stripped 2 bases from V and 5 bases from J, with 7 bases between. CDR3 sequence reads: CASSYSLNNEQFF. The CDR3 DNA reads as TGTGCCAGCAGTTACAGTCTAAACAATGAGCAGTTCTTC.

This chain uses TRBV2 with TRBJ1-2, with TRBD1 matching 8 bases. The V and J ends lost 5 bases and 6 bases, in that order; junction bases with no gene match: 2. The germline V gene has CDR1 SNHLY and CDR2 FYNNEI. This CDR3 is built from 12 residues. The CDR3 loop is CASSSDRDGYTF. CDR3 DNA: TGTGCCAGCAGTTCGGACAGGGATGGCTACACCTTC.

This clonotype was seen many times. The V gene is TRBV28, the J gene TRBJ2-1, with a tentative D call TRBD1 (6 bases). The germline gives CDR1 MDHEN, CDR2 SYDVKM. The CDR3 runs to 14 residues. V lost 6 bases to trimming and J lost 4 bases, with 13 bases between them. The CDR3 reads CASRRQGFYNEQFF. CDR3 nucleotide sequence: TGTGCCAGCAGGAGGCAGGGGTTTTACAATGAGCAGTTCTTC.

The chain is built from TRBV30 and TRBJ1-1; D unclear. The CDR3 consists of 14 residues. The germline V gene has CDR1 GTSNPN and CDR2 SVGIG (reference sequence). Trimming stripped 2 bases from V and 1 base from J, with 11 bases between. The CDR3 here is CAWSSIHSNTEAFF. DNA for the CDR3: TGTGCCTGGAGTAGTATTCACTCGAACACTGAAGCTTTCTTT.

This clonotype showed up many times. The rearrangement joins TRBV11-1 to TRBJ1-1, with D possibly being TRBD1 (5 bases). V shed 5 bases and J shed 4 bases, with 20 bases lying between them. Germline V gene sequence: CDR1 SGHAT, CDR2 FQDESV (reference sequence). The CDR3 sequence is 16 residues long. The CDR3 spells CASSIIRAGGSTEAFF. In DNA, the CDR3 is TGTGCCAGCAGCATAATCAGGGCTGGCGGGAGCACTGAAGCTTTCTTT.

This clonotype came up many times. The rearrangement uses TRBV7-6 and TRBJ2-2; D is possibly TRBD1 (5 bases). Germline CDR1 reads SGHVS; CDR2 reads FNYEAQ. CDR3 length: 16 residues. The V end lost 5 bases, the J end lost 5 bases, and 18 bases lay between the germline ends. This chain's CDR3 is CASSRTGQGGTGELFF. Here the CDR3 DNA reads TGTGCCAGCAGCCGAACCGGGCAGGGTGGGACCGGGGAGCTGTTTTTT.

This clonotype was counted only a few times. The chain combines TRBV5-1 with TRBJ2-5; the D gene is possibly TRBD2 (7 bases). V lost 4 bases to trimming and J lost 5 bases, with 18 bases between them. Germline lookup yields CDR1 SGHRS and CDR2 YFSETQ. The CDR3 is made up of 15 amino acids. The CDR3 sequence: CASSPNRGGRETQYF. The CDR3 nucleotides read TGCGCCAGCAGCCCGAATCGCGGGGGCAGGGAGACCCAGTACTTC.

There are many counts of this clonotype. CDR3 loop: CASSYPTGPLYEQYF. The CDR3 DNA follows: TGTGCCAGCAGTTACCCGACAGGGCCCCTCTACGAGCAGTACTTC. The chain combines TRBV6-6 with TRBJ2-7; TRBD1 aligns across 7 bases. The trim removed 2 bases at V and 3 bases at J, leaving 7 bases unmatched. The germline gives CDR1 MNHNY, CDR2 SVGAGI (reference sequence). The CDR3 sequence is 15 residues long.

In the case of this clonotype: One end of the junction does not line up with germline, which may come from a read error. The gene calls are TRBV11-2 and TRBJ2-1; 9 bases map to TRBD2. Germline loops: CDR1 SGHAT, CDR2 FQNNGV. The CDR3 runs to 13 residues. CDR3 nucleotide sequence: TGTGCCAGCAGCAGAACCGGGACTAGCTGGAGGGTCTTC. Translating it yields CASSRTGTSWRVF. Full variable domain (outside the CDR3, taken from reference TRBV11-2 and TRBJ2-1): EAGVAQSPRYKIIEKRQSVAFWCNPISGHATLYWYQQILGQGPKLLIQFQNNGVVDDSQLPKDRFSAERLKGVDSTLKIQPAKLEDSAVYLCASSRTGTSWRVFGPGTRLTVL.

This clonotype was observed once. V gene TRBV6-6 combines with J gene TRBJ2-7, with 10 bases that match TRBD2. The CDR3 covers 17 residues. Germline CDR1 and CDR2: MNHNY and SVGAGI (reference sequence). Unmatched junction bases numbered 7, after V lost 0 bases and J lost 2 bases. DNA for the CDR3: TGTGCCAGCAGTTACTCGAGGACTAGCGGAAATGCCTACGAGCAGTACTTC. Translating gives CASSYSRTSGNAYEQYF.

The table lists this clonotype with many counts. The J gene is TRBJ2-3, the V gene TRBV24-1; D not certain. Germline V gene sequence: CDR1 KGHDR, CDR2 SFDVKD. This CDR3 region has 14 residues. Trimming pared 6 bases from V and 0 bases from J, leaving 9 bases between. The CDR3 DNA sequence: TGTGCCACCAGTTCGAAGGAAAGCACAGATACGCAGTATTTT. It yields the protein CATSSKESTDTQYF.

This CDR3 is CASRWGDAGEKLFF. CDR3 coding DNA: TGCGCCAGCAGATGGGGGGACGCCGGGGAAAAACTGTTTTTT. V and J are TRBV5-1 and TRBJ1-4, with D possibly being TRBD1 (5 bases). The ends were cut back, 5 bases at V and 8 bases at J, with 16 bases in the middle. The CDR3 has 14 residues. The V gene's germline CDR1 is SGHRS and CDR2 YFSETQ.

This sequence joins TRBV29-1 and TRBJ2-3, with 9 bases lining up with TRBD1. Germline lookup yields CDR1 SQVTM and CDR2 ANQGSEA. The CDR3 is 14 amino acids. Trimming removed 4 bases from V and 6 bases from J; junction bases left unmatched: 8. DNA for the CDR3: TGCAGCGTTGGGGGACAGGGTGTGGCGGATACGCAGTATTTT. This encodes CSVGGQGVADTQYF.

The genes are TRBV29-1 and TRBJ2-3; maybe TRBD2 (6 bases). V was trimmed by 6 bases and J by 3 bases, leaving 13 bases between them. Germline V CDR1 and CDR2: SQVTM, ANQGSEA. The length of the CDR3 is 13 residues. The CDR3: CSVRGRTTDTQYF. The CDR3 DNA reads TGCAGCGTGCGAGGGAGGACTACAGATACGCAGTATTTT.

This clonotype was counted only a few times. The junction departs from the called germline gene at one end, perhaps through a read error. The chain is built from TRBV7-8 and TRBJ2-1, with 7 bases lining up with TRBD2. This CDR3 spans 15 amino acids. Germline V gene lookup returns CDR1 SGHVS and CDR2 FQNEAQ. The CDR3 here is CASSLDLAGENEQLF. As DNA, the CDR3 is TGTGCCAGCAGCTTAGACTTGGCGGGAGAGAATGAGCAGCTCTTC.

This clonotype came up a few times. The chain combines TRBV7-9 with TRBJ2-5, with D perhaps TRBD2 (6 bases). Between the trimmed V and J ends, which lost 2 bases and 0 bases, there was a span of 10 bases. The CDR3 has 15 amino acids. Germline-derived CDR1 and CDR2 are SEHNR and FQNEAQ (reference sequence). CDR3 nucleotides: TGTGCCAGCAGCTTATTCGGGGGTAACCAAGAGACCCAGTACTTC. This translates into CASSLFGGNQETQYF.

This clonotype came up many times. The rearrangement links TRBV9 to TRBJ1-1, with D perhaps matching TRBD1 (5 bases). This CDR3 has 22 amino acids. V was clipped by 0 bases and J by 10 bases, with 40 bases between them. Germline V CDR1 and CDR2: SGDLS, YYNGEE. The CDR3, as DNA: TGTGCCAGCAGCGTAGGTTGGCCCCCATCTCCACCGTCGGTAGGGGCGATCGGGGGAGCTTTCTTT. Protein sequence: CASSVGWPPSPPSVGAIGGAFF.

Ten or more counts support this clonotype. The CDR3 DNA reads TGTGCCAGCAGCTTATCGAGCATTGAAGCTTTCTTT. Protein product: CASSLSSIEAFF. The rearrangement uses TRBV5-4 and TRBJ1-1; D is unclear. Trimming pared 2 bases from V and 7 bases from J, leaving 9 bases between. Looked up from germline, CDR1 is SGHNT and CDR2 is YYREEE (reference sequence). The CDR3 contains 12 residues.

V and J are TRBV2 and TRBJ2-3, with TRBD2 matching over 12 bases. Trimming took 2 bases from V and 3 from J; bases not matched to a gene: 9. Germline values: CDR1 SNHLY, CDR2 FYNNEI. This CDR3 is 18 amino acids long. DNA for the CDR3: TGTGCCAGCAGTGAAACTAGCGGGGGGCCACCAGGGACAGATACGCAGTATTTT. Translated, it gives CASSETSGGPPGTDTQYF.